This passage covers 27 T cell receptor beta chains from one sample sequenced in a study of cytotoxic CD8 clonotypes in ibrutinib-treated CLL. Sequencing used immunoSEQ multiplex PCR; TCRdb keeps in-frame clones, though not all of them. The sample contains roughly 250,000 clones, roughly 70% of which appear only once. The sample in question was PBMCs, obtained after 24 months of ibrutinib treatment. The receptors were gathered from a human donor with chronic lymphocytic leukemia.

The CDR3 DNA reads TGTGCCAGCACCCGGCAGGGTCCCTACAATGAGCAGTTCTTC. It codes for CASTRQGPYNEQFF. The chain employs TRBV27 and TRBJ2-1; TRBD1 might be the D (5 bases). Looked up from germline, CDR1 is MNHEY and CDR2 is SMNVEV (reference sequence). This CDR3 is built from 14 residues. Trimming pared 7 bases from V and 2 bases from J, leaving 12 bases between.

The CDR3 here is CASGERDRGGDTQYF. The CDR3 DNA reads TGTGCCAGCGGGGAGCGGGACAGGGGAGGAGATACGCAGTATTTT. The chain carries TRBV25-1 and TRBJ2-3, with 10 bases aligning to TRBD1. V shed 8 bases, J shed 5 bases, and the junction held 10 bases outside the gene matches. CDR3 length: 15 amino acids. CDR1 and CDR2 from the germline V gene are MGHDK and SYGVNS.

The rearrangement uses TRBV2 and TRBJ1-5; D is undetermined. Germline CDR1 is SNHLY and CDR2 is FYNNEI. This CDR3 comprises 14 residues. The ends were cut back, 6 bases at V and 6 bases at J, with 15 bases in the middle. CDR3 nucleotides: TGTGCCAGCAGGACTAGCAAGGGTGTTCAGCCCCAGCATTTT. The encoded protein is CASRTSKGVQPQHF.

This chain joins TRBV28 and TRBJ2-7, with no clear D. V was clipped by 8 bases and J by 3 bases, with 11 bases between them. CDR3 size: 12 residues. Germline V gene data show CDR1 as MDHEN and CDR2 as SYDVKM. CDR3 bases: TGTGCCAGCGGGCTGGGCGTCTACGAGCAGTACTTC. Its protein product is CASGLGVYEQYF.

Worth noting for this clone: The sample contains more than one DNA sequence encoding this CDR3. The V gene is TRBV20-1, the J gene TRBJ2-7; D uncertain. The CDR3 spans 11 residues. V shed 2 bases and J shed 3 bases, with 5 bases lying between them. The V gene's germline CDR1 is DFQATT and CDR2 SNEGSKA (reference sequence). In DNA form, the CDR3 reads TGCAGTGCTAGATCCGACTACGAGCAGTACTTC. Its protein product is CSARSDYEQYF.

V is TRBV5-6 and J is TRBJ2-5, with a tentative D call TRBD2 (6 bases). CDR1 is SGHDT and CDR2 is YYEEEE in the germline V gene. V lost 3 bases and J lost 3, with 9 bases in between. This CDR3 is 13 amino acids long. CDR3 nucleotide sequence: TGTGCCAGCAGCTGGGACTTTAAAGAGACCCAGTACTTC. Residues: CASSWDFKETQYF. The whole variable domain, filled in from reference TRBV5-6 and TRBJ2-5, reads DAGVTQSPTHLIKTRGQQVTLRCSPKSGHDTVSWYQQALGQGPQFIFQYYEEEERQRGNFPDRFSGHQFPNYSSELNVNALLLGDSALYLCASSWDFKETQYFGPGTRLLVL.

This chain joins TRBV7-2 and TRBJ2-5; D might be TRBD1 (6 bases). Germline V gene data show CDR1 as SGHTA and CDR2 as FQGNSA. The germline V and J ends were trimmed by 5 bases and 1 base, with 8 bases remaining between them. The CDR3 covers 13 residues. The CDR3 loop reads CASSRTVQETQYF. CDR3 DNA sequence: TGTGCCAGCAGCCGGACAGTCCAAGAGACCCAGTACTTC.

The chain links TRBV11-2 to TRBJ2-1, with D tentatively TRBD1 (6 bases). There are 17 residues in the CDR3. Trimming pared 3 bases from V and 4 bases from J, leaving 19 bases between. Germline V gene data show CDR1 as SGHAT and CDR2 as FQNNGV. The CDR3 bases are TGTGCCAGCAGCTTTACAGGGAAAGGGCCCCCGTACAATGAGCAGTTCTTC. This codes for CASSFTGKGPPYNEQFF.

This chain uses TRBV5-6 with TRBJ2-3; TRBD2 might be the D (5 bases). This CDR3 region has 14 residues. The germline V gene encodes CDR1 SGHDT and CDR2 YYEEEE. V lost 3 bases, J lost 5 bases, and 13 bases lay in between. The CDR3 reads CASSSGPRGDTQYF. The CDR3, as DNA: TGTGCCAGCAGCTCCGGACCCCGGGGAGATACGCAGTATTTT.

This chain links TRBV7-6 with TRBJ2-1; D is uncertain. Trimming shortened V by 5 bases and J by 9 bases, and 11 bases separated the two germline ends. Per germline, CDR1 SGHVS and CDR2 FNYEAQ. The CDR3 length is 12 residues. Written as DNA, the CDR3 is TGTGCCAGCAGCCCTTTTACCGGTGAGCAGTTCTTC. This gives the protein CASSPFTGEQFF. Combining the CDR3 with reference TRBV7-6 and TRBJ2-1 gives the whole variable domain GAGVSQSPRYKVTKRGQDVALRCDPISGHVSLYWYRQALGQGPEFLTYFNYEAQQDKSGLPNDRFSAERPEGSISTLTIQRTEQRDSAMYRCASSPFTGEQFFGPGTRLTVL.

This chain links TRBV18 with TRBJ2-7; 10 nucleotides agree with TRBD2. CDR3 length equals 15 residues. Germline CDR1 KGHSH, CDR2 LQKENI. The ends lost 4 bases at V and 5 bases at J; junction bases unmatched: 8. The CDR3 protein is CASSRGTSGTHEQYF. In DNA, the CDR3 is TGTGCCAGCTCACGGGGAACTAGCGGGACTCACGAGCAGTACTTC.

The chain links TRBV27 to TRBJ2-2; D unresolved. CDR1 is MNHEY and CDR2 is SMNVEV in the germline V gene (reference sequence). The CDR3 totals 12 residues. Between the trimmed V and J ends, which lost 5 bases and 8 bases, there was a span of 9 bases. CDR3 bases: TGTGCCAGCAGTAACCCGTTTGGGGAGCTGTTTTTT. Translation gives CASSNPFGELFF.

The J gene is TRBJ2-7, the V gene TRBV27, with D perhaps matching TRBD2 (6 bases). Germline CDR1 reads MNHEY; CDR2 reads SMNVEV (reference sequence). The CDR3 sequence is 14 residues long. Trimming stripped 5 bases from V and 7 bases from J, with 18 bases between. This CDR3 is CASSILGTPREQYF. CDR3 DNA sequence: TGTGCCAGCAGTATACTCGGGACTCCAAGGGAGCAGTACTTC.

The gene calls are TRBV10-1 and TRBJ2-3; 9 bases agree with TRBD1. In germline, CDR1 is WNHNN, CDR2 SYGVQD (reference sequence). The CDR3 has 13 residues. Trimming cost V 6 bases and J 4 bases; bases outside gene matches: 2. CDR3 sequence: CASSRTGADTQYF. CDR3 bases: TGCGCCAGCAGCAGGACAGGGGCAGATACGCAGTATTTT.

This clone has a handful of counts. The rearrangement uses TRBV6-6 and TRBJ1-5; 9 positions agree with TRBD1. The CDR3 sequence is 13 residues long. V shed 7 bases, J shed 4 bases, and the junction held 2 bases outside the gene matches. From germline, CDR1 is MNHNY and CDR2 SVGAGI (reference sequence). DNA for the CDR3: TGTGCCAGCATAGGACAGGGGAATCAGCCCCAGCATTTT. Translation gives CASIGQGNQPQHF.

V is TRBV2 and J is TRBJ1-4; D is undetermined. Trimming shortened V by 7 bases and J by 8 bases, and 14 bases separated the two germline ends. CDR1 is SNHLY and CDR2 is FYNNEI in the germline V gene. The CDR3 extends over 13 amino acids. The CDR3 is CASTMDSYEKLFF. CDR3 in DNA: TGTGCCAGCACCATGGATAGTTACGAAAAACTGTTTTTT.

This chain's CDR3 is CASSLPRGRESYGYTF. The CDR3 DNA is TGTGCCAGCAGCTTACCGCGCGGACGGGAAAGCTATGGCTACACCTTC. The chain recombines TRBV7-2 with TRBJ1-2; D uncertain. V was cut by 2 bases and J by 4 bases, with 17 bases left in between. The CDR3 is made up of 16 amino acids. Germline CDR1 reads SGHTA; CDR2 reads FQGNSA.

A few counts support this clone. One end of the junction does not line up with germline, which may come from a read error. CDR3: CAWSDRWGVGDF. The CDR3 nucleotides are TGTGCCTGGAGCGACCGATGGGGTGTGGGGGATTTC. The V call is TRBV30, the J call TRBJ2-7, with D perhaps matching TRBD1 or TRBD2 (5 bases each). Germline CDR1 GTSNPN, CDR2 SVGIG (reference sequence). This CDR3 region has 12 residues.

The CDR3: CASGTENVFTF. CDR3 coding DNA: TGCGCCAGCGGAACCGAGAACGTTTTCACCTTC. The chain joins TRBV5-1 to TRBJ1-2; no reliable D call. The germline gives CDR1 SGHRS, CDR2 YFSETQ. The CDR3 contains 11 residues. The V and J ends lost 7 bases and 13 bases respectively, with 17 bases between them.

The V and J genes are TRBV28 and TRBJ2-7; 7 bases are shared with TRBD2. Losses at the gene ends were 5 bases for V and 2 bases for J; bases not matched to a gene: 6. The CDR3 runs to 14 residues. Germline V gene lookup returns CDR1 MDHEN and CDR2 SYDVKM. The CDR3 region is CASSPGGSAYEQYF. The DNA of the CDR3 is TGTGCCAGCAGTCCCGGGGGGTCTGCCTACGAGCAGTACTTC.

J is TRBJ2-1 and V is TRBV30; D gene uncertain. V lost 3 bases to trimming and J lost 1 base, with 7 bases between them. The CDR3 totals 13 residues. Germline V lookup: CDR1 GTSNPN, CDR2 SVGIG (reference sequence). CDR3 coding DNA: TGTGCCTGGAGGAAAGGGTCCTACAATGAGCAGTTCTTC. Protein product: CAWRKGSYNEQFF.

The chain employs TRBV7-2 and TRBJ2-2; a weak D match, TRBD1 (6 bases). The CDR3 has 15 residues. V lost 4 bases and J lost 4, with 13 bases in between. Germline CDR1 reads SGHTA; CDR2 reads FQGNSA. Here the CDR3 DNA reads TGTGCCAGCAGCTGGGGTAGAGGGGGCACCGGGGAGCTGTTTTTT. Protein: CASSWGRGGTGELFF.

V gene TRBV9 combines with J gene TRBJ2-7; the match to TRBD2 covers 11 bases. The germline gives CDR1 SGDLS, CDR2 YYNGEE. V was pared by 8 bases and J by 4 bases, with 17 bases of the junction left unmatched. The CDR3 is made up of 17 amino acids. CDR3 DNA sequence: TGTGCCAGAACTACTAGCGGGAGTATCGCAGCGGGGTACGAGCAGTACTTC. This gives the protein CARTTSGSIAAGYEQYF.

The chain couples TRBV9 to TRBJ2-3; D is ambiguous. Germline V gene sequence: CDR1 SGDLS, CDR2 YYNGEE. Trimming cost V 0 bases and J 3 bases, with 8 bases left between them. This CDR3 spans 14 amino acids. This CDR3 reads CASSVAIHTDTQYF. The CDR3 bases are TGTGCCAGCAGCGTAGCCATCCATACAGATACGCAGTATTTT.

Comments on this clone: At one end the junction does not follow the germline gene, possibly because of a read error. The chain links TRBV6-6 to TRBJ1-5; D call uncertain. The CDR3 length is 14 residues. Germline assignment: CDR1 MNHNY and CDR2 SVGAGI (reference sequence). The CDR3 spells CASSTTPGAQPRHF. CDR3 DNA sequence: TGTGCCAGCAGTACCACACCAGGAGCTCAGCCCCGGCATTTT.

The rearrangement links TRBV7-2 to TRBJ2-3; possibly TRBD1 for D (6 bases). Deletions cut 1 base from V and 5 bases from J, with 10 bases between. In germline, CDR1 is SGHTA, CDR2 FQGNSA. The CDR3 spans 14 residues. Here the CDR3 reads CASSLVADRDTQYF. CDR3 nucleotides: TGTGCCAGCAGCTTAGTGGCGGACAGAGATACGCAGTATTTT.

The J gene is TRBJ1-3, the V gene TRBV30; 7 nucleotides agree with TRBD1. The CDR3 loop spans 15 amino acids. Germline V gives CDR1 GTSNPN, CDR2 SVGIG (reference sequence). The V and J ends lost 4 bases and 0 bases, in that order; junction bases with no gene match: 6. CDR3 sequence reads: CAWTGQLISGNTIYF. For the CDR3, the DNA is TGTGCCTGGACGGGACAGCTAATCTCTGGAAACACCATATATTTT.